This TCR beta chain originates from a study of control samples from healthy donors and cancer patients. Generated by immunoSEQ multiplex PCR, the TCRdb table keeps only in-frame clones and is missing some. The sample yields 70,000 to 95,000 clones, over 85% seen once. There are 18 residues in the CDR3. The ends were cut back, 0 bases at V and 1 base at J, with 17 bases in the middle. Germline values: CDR1 SGHRS, CDR2 YFSETQ. The source is a woman between 40 and 55 years old with lung cancer. V is TRBV5-1 and J is TRBJ1-5; D gene uncertain. The sequenced material came from PBMCs. The CDR3 here is CASSLEGSGPTSNQPQHF. Written as DNA, the CDR3 is TGCGCCAGCAGCTTGGAGGGCAGCGGACCTACGAGCAATCAGCCCCAGCATTTT.